This T cell receptor (beta chain) was observed in a study of T-cell reconstitution after alpha-beta-depleted transplantation in children (dated by TCRdb to the mid-2010s). About the investigation overall: Using TCR repertoire profiling, the study quantitatively followed how T-cell immune reconstitution unfolded in children after TCRalphabeta/CD19-depleted allogeneic hematopoietic cell transplantation. Study-wide conclusions, independent of this receptor: Hyperexpanded clone frequencies declined over subsequent months; after one year, T-cell counts and TCRbeta diversity were mostly attributed to newly produced T cells. The apparently early recovery of alphabetaT-cell counts about two months after transplant reportedly depended on only several hundred rapidly expanded clones that came from non-depleted graft cells. In some patients, high TCRbeta diversity at day 60 was attributed to recipient T cells and intrathymic progenitors that had survived conditioning.

Many counts were recorded for this clonotype. Its cognate antigen has yet to be identified. No base-level quality is on record; no much larger clone is a single base apart. Library preparation employed PCR. TCRdb shows the sequencer as Illumina HiSeq 2500. TCR library preparation used molecular barcoding, with unique molecular identifiers applied to normalize quantification of the TCRbeta repertoire. TCRdb itself trimmed the public reads at Q25 with fastp, ran MiXCR and retained productive beta chains. CDR3 protein duplicates are merged, each entry listing the most common genes and DNA. The sample profile shows fewer than 1 million distinct CDR3 sequences; less than 20% of them were found once. Jointly, the top ten make up roughly 5% of the sample. Including the terminal cysteine and phenylalanine, the CDR3 comprises 17 residues. Only the CDR3 DNA stays, 51 bases, in frame from base 1. For CDR1 and CDR2, the germline V gene (reference sequence) lists LNHNV and YYDKDF. At the junction V is shortened by 3 bases and J by 0 bases, with 15 bases in between.

Explained via the paper, the treatment or condition label denotes: allogeneic hematopoietic cell transplantation with graft depleted of TCRalphabeta T cells and CD19 B cells. The children who served as transplant recipients had been given grafts of TCRalphabeta/CD19-depleted allogeneic hematopoietic cells. The V gene is TRBV15 and the J gene is TRBJ2-4, with an unclear D gene assignment. Sample: PBMCs, mostly from graft donor cells, taken 360 days after TCRalphabeta/CD19-depleted stem cell transplant. This receptor was taken from a male patient younger than 18 who had a stem cell transplant for acute lymphoblastic leukemia, so the T cells may come from the graft donor. The CDR3: CATSSGPLGRAKNIQYF. The DNA sequence is as follows: TGTGCCACCAGCAGCGGACCCCTGGGCAGAGCCAAAAACATTCAGTACTTC.